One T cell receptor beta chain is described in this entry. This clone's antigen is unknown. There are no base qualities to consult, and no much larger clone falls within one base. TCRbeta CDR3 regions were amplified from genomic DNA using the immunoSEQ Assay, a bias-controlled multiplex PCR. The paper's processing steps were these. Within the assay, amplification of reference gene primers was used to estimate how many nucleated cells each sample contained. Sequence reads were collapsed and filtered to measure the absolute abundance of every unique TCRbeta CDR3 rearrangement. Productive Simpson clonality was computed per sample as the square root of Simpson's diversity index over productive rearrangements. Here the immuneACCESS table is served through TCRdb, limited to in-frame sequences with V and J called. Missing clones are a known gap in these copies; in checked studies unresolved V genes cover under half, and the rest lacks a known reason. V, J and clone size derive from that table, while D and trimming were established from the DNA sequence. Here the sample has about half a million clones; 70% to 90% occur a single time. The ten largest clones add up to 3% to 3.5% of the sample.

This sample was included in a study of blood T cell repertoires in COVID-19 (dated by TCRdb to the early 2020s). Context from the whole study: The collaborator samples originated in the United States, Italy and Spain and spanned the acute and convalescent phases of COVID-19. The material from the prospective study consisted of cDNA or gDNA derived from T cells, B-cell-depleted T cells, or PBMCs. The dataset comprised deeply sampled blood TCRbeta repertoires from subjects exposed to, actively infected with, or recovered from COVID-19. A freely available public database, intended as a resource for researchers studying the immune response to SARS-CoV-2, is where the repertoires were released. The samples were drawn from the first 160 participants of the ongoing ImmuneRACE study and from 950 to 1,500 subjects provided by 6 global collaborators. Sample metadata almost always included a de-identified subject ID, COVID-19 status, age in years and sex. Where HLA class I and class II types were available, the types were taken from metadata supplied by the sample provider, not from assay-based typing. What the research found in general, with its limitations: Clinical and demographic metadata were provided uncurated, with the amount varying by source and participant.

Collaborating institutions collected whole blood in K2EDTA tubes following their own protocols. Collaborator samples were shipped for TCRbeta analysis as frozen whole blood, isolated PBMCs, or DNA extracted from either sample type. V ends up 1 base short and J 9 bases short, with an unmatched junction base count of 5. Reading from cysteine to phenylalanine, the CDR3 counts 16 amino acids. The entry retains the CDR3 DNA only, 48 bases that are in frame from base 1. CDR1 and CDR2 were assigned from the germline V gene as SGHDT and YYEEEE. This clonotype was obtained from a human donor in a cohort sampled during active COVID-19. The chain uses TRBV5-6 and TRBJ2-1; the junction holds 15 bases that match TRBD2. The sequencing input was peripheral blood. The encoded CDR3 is CASSLRTSGRAREQFF. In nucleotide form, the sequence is TGTGCCAGCAGCTTGAGGACTAGCGGGAGGGCCCGTGAGCAGTTCTTC.